This TCR beta chain stems from a study of graft-versus-host responses after intestinal transplantation. Whole-study context: Every recipient had anti-thymocyte globulin induction and around 3 years of tacrolimus plus steroids. Study-wide results and limits: Allografts from individuals with graft-donor T cell macrochimerism displayed high graft-versus-host to host-versus-graft clonal ratios. Levels of circulating GvH clones at their peak were associated with early post-transplant HvG declines.

Concerning this clone itself: Its antigen is unknown.

The V end lost 2 bases, the J end lost 8 bases, and 14 bases lay between the germline ends. The CDR3 sequence is 14 residues long. The germline V gene has CDR1 SGDLS and CDR2 YYNGEE. Only in-frame clones appear in the TCRdb table, and some are missing; sequencing was by immunoSEQ multiplex PCR. The data hold about 100,000 clones, with approximately 90% observed a single time. This specimen was PBMCs, taken about 450 days after intestinal transplant. The TCR was taken from a human patient who received an intestinal transplant, so some T cells may come from the graft donor. This rearrangement joins TRBV9 to TRBJ2-1; TRBD2 is a possible D gene (7 bases). This CDR3 reads CASSVGGGAYEQFF. The CDR3 nucleotides read TGTGCCAGCAGCGTCGGTGGGGGGGCCTATGAGCAGTTCTTC.